This T cell receptor beta chain originates from a study of T cell responses to AZD1222 COVID-19 vaccine. General observations from the study: After two AZD1222 doses, spike-specific TCR breadth and depth rose versus day 0. Regions 160-218 and 743-854 dominated among vaccine-associated CD4 TCRs spanning spike. The donor cohort was predominantly white British with a female majority, and clonal diversity may have been underestimated. Baseline seropositivity occurred in only a handful of AZD1222 recipients.

Germline CDR1 and CDR2: LGHDT and YNNKEL (reference sequence). V shed 1 base and J 5 bases; nucleotides not matched to a gene: 27. The CDR3 is made up of 23 amino acids. Using immunoSEQ multiplex PCR, the repertoire was profiled, and TCRdb retains in-frame clones only, with some absent. Seen here are around 120,000 clones, roughly 91% observed once, and the top ten hold 4% to 6%. To note about this clone: The antigen remains unidentified.

V gene TRBV3-1 (or the pseudogene TRBV3-2) combines with J gene TRBJ2-3, with 10 bases fitting TRBD2. Sequencing was performed on peripheral blood, taken 28 days after the second AZD1222 dose. The TCR was taken from an adult who received the AZD1222 COVID-19 vaccine. The CDR3 loop reads CASSQGNFSRPQGLAGVVDTQYF. CDR3 nucleotides: TGTGCCAGCAGCCAAGGAAACTTCTCCCGCCCTCAGGGTCTAGCGGGAGTGGTAGATACGCAGTATTTT.